This TCR beta chain stems from a study of shared clonotypes between healthy human individuals. Regarding the study as a whole: Generation probability values for non-shared clonotypes were lower than those for clonotypes shared by all four donors. Shared clonotypes: approximately 5.3% naive CD4, around 3.5% naive CD8, 2.3% memory CD4, 0.4% to 0.5% memory CD8.

Execution of the assay was at deep level. In the study's own analysis: Quality scores were absent from the junction-only immunoSEQ sequences, so filtering differed. The protocol was immunoSEQ multiplex PCR, while the TCRdb copy is restricted to in-frame clones and leaves out a portion. V, J and clone size are those of that table, while D and trimming were read from the DNA. The table lists about 2.1 million clones, 85% to 95% of them singletons. With respect to this clone: Its antigen is unknown.

Germline lookup yields CDR1 MGHDK and CDR2 SYGVNS. The CDR3 runs 17 residues. Trimming left V 4 bases short and J 3 bases short, with 19 bases between. CD45RO-negative CD8 cells positively selected for CCR7 made up the naive population, which excluded terminally differentiated effector memory CD45RA+ cells. The receptor was isolated from a man aged 18 to 30 in good health. Some clones in this sample may be carry-over from other donors' samples. The sequencing sample was made of naive CD8+ T cells from PBMCs. This chain uses TRBV25-1 with TRBJ2-1; D tentatively reads TRBD1 or TRBD2 (7 bases each). The CDR3 coding sequence is TGTGCCAGCAGTGGGAGGGGGCGCGGGAGTTACTACAATGAGCAGTTCTTC. Residues: CASSGRGRGSYYNEQFF. Supplemented by reference TRBV25-1 and TRBJ2-1, the full variable domain reads EADIYQTPRYLVIGTGKKITLECSQTMGHDKMYWYQQDPGMELHLIHYSYGVNSTEKGDLSSESTVSRIRTEHFPLTLESARPSHTSQYLCASSGRGRGSYYNEQFFGPGTRLTVL.